This is a list of T cell receptor beta chains from one sample in a study of T cell changes during pregnancy in multiple sclerosis. Clones were read by immunoSEQ multiplex PCR, and TCRdb kept only the in-frame ones, dropping some. The table has 42,000 or so clones, less than 95% seen once. This specimen consisted of CD8+ T cells from peripheral blood mononuclear cells, obtained in the first trimester of pregnancy. These TCRs come from a female donor with multiple sclerosis, enrolled in a pregnancy study. CDR3s include the opening cysteine and the closing phenylalanine or tryptophan. A D gene is named only where the DNA matches it firmly. Rows give clone size only sometimes, using once, few, many, or a class for an expanded clone.

13 | TRBJ1-2 | . | TRBV16 | . | TGTGCCAGCAGTCTGACAGAACCCTATGGCTACACCTTC | CASSLTEPYGYTF
16 | TRBJ1-2 | . | TRBV4-3 | . | TGCGCCAGCAGCCAAGAGAGACAGGTTTCTAACTATGGCTACACCTTC | CASSQERQVSNYGYTF
17 | TRBJ1-1 | . | TRBV4-2 | TRBD1 | TGTGCCAGCAGCCCTGGGACAGACCCTTCTCGGGACACTGAAGCTTTCTTT | CASSPGTDPSRDTEAFF
16 | TRBJ1-2 | . | TRBV9 | . | TGTGCCAGCACCCCAGGGGTAGGGGGGGCACACTATGGCTACACCTTC | CASTPGVGGAHYGYTF
12 | TRBJ1-1 | . | TRBV7-9 | . | TGTGCCAGCAATAGGGGAAACACTGAAGCTTTCTTT | CASNRGNTEAFF
14 | TRBJ2-1 | . | TRBV5-1 | TRBD1 | TGCGCCAGCTCACGGACAGGGGTTTACAATGAGCAGTTCTTC | CASSRTGVYNEQFF
15 | TRBJ2-7 | . | TRBV14 | . | TGTGCCAGCAGCCAAGTGCGGCCAGGGGCCTACGAGCAGTACTTC | CASSQVRPGAYEQYF
14 | TRBJ2-7 | . | TRBV6-6 | . | TGTGCCAGCAGCGTAGCTCCGAGCTCCTACGAGCAGTACTTC | CASSVAPSSYEQYF
14 | TRBJ2-1 | . | TRBV7-9 | TRBD1 | TGTGCCAGCAGCTTAGGACAGGGGAGAGGGGAGCAGTTCTTC | CASSLGQGRGEQFF
16 | TRBJ2-7 | medium-sized | TRBV6-1 | . | TGTGCCAGCAGTGAAACCGGGGGAGGGGGGGCCTACGAGCAGTACTTC | CASSETGGGGAYEQYF
19 | TRBJ1-2 | once | TRBV4-1 | TRBD1 | TGCGCCAGCAGCCAAGGAGCCGGGACAGGGGACCTTAACCCCTATGGCTACACCTTC | CASSQGAGTGDLNPYGYTF
13 | TRBJ1-6 | . | TRBV4-1 | . | TGCGCCAGCGCACAGGGTTATAATTCACCCCTCCACTTT | CASAQGYNSPLHF
11 | TRBJ1-5 | . | TRBV20-1 | . | TGCAGTGCCCAGGAGGATGGACCCCAGCATTTT | CSAQEDGPQHF
15 | TRBJ2-3 | . | TRBV4-1 | TRBD2 | TGCGCCAGCAGCCAAGTGAGCGGGAACACAGATACGCAGTATTTT | CASSQVSGNTDTQYF
16 | TRBJ2-6 | once | TRBV2 | TRBD1 | TGTGCCAGCATAGGGACAGGAGACTCTGGGGCCAACGTCCTGACTTTC | CASIGTGDSGANVLTF
13 | TRBJ2-7 | . | TRBV5-6 | . | TGTGCCAGCATTGGACAGCGAACCTACGAGCAGTACTTC | CASIGQRTYEQYF
14 | TRBJ2-7 | . | TRBV7-2 | TRBD2 | TGTGCCGGAGCATTGAGCGGGGGAACTTACGAGCAGTACTTC | CAGALSGGTYEQYF
13 | TRBJ2-7 | . | TRBV7-9 | . | TGTGCCAGCAGCCCCGGGACATCCTACGAGCAGTACTTC | CASSPGTSYEQYF
18 | TRBJ2-7 | . | TRBV15 | TRBD2 | TGTGCCACCAGCAGAGATCTCGGACTAGCGGACAGCTCCTACGAGCAGTACTTC | CATSRDLGLADSSYEQYF
15 | TRBJ1-1 | . | TRBV15 | TRBD1 | TGTGCCACCAGCGGCGGACAGGGGTTTCTCACTGAAGCTTTCTTT | CATSGGQGFLTEAFF
13 | TRBJ2-7 | . | TRBV5-1 | . | TGCGCCAGCAGCTTGGACGGTTCCTACGAGCAGTACTTC | CASSLDGSYEQYF
13 | TRBJ2-7 | . | TRBV5-5 | TRBD1 | TGTGCCAGCAGCTGGGGACAGTCCTACGAGCAGTACTTC | CASSWGQSYEQYF
14 | TRBJ2-7 | . | TRBV4-2 | TRBD2 | TGTGCCAGCAGCCAAGAGACTAGCCCTCGCGAGCAGTACTTC | CASSQETSPREQYF
13 | TRBJ2-5 | . | TRBV6-1 | . | TGTGCCAGCAGTAGGCGGTACCAAGAGACCCAGTACTTC | CASSRRYQETQYF
14 | TRBJ2-1 | . | TRBV12-5 | . | TGTGCTAGTGAACTAGAGGGGGGGCACAATGAGCAGTTCTTC | CASELEGGHNEQFF
13 | TRBJ2-1 | . | TRBV5-6 | . | TGTGCCAGCAGCCTCGACAGCTACAATGAGCAGTTCTTC | CASSLDSYNEQFF